Below, 2 T cell receptor beta chains from the same sample are listed, as sequenced in a study of blood T cells in healthy people across ages. PCR was performed a second time for about 6 to 12 cycles using a sample-barcoded 5' primer and a J-beta primer mix. TCRdb recomputed calls from the 5' RACE reads with MiXCR, one row per CDR3 protein. The table has over 600,000 distinct CDR3 sequences, 35% to 50% seen once; the top ten hold about a sixth. The sequenced material came from blood. These receptor sequences come from a man older than 75 in good health.

This clonotype was detected many times. This chain connects TRBV5-1 to TRBJ2-7; either TRBD1 or TRBD2 may fit D (5 bases each). Trimming pared 2 bases from V and 7 bases from J, leaving 13 bases between. The V gene's germline CDR1 is SGHRS and CDR2 YFSETQ. The CDR3 runs 13 residues. The CDR3: CASSLPGTREQYF. The DNA for the CDR3 is TGCGCCAGCAGCTTACCCGGGACCCGAGAGCAGTACTTC.

The V and J genes are TRBV7-2 and TRBJ2-5, with TRBD2 identical over 8 bases. The CDR3 spans 16 residues. V trimming: 0 bases; J trimming: 11 bases; junction bases outside the gene matches: 14. Germline assignment: CDR1 SGHTA and CDR2 FQGNSA. The DNA of the CDR3 is TGTGCCAGCAGCTTAGCGGGAGCGGGAGCCCGCAATGAGCAGTACTTC. Protein: CASSLAGAGARNEQYF.